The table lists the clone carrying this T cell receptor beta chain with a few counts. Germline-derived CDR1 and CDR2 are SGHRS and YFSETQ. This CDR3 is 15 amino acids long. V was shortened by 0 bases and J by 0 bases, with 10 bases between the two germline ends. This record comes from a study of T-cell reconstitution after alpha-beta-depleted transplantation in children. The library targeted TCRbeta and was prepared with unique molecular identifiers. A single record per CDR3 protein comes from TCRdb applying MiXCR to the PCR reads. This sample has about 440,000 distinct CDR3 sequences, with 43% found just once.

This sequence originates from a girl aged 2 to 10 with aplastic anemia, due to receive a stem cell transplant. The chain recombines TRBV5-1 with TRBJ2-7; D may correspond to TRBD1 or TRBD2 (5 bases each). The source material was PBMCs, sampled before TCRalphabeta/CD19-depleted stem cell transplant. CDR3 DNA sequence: TGCGCCAGCAGCTTGGGGGGACCAACCTCCTACGAGCAGTACTTC. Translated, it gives CASSLGGPTSYEQYF. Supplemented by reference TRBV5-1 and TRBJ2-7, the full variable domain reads KAGVTQTPRYLIKTRGQQVTLSCSPISGHRSVSWYQQTPGQGLQFLFEYFSETQRNKGNFPGRFSGRQFSNSRSEMNVSTLELGDSALYLCASSLGGPTSYEQYFGPGTRLTVT.